The source of this TCR beta chain is a study of T cell responses to AZD1222 COVID-19 vaccine. Study-wide findings and caveats: Sampled repertoires all dated from after the peak T cell response.

On this clone itself: Antigen unknown.

The length of the CDR3 is 13 residues. J gave up 2 bases and V 3 bases, and 1 base lay outside the gene matches. The germline CDR1 and CDR2 sequences are SGDLS and YYNGEE. Generated by immunoSEQ multiplex PCR, the TCRdb table keeps only in-frame clones and is missing some. The data hold more than 50,000 clones, with 79% observed a single time. Sample: peripheral blood, taken on day 0 of MenACWY control vaccination. This clonotype originated in an adult in good health. The V and J genes are TRBV9 and TRBJ1-2; 7 bases are shared with TRBD1. The DNA for the CDR3 is TGTGCCAGCAGCGACAGGGGAAACTATGGCTACACCTTC. This codes for CASSDRGNYGYTF.